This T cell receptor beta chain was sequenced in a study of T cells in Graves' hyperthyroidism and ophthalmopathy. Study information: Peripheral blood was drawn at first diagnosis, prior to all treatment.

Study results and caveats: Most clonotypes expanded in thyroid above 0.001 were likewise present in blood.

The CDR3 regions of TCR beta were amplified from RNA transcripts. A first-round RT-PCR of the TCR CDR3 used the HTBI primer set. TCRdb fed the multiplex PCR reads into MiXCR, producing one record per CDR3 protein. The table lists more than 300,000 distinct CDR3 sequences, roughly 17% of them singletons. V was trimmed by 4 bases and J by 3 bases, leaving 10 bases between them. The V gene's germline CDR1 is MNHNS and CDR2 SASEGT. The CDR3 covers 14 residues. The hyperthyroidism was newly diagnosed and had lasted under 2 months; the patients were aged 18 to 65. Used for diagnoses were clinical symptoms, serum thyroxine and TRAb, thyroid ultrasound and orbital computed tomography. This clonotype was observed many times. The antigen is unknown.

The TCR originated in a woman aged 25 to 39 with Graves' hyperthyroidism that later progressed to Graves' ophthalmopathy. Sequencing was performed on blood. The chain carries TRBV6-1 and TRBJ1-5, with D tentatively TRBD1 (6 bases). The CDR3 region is CASSGGQNNQPQHF. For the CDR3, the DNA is TGTGCCAGCAGTGGCGGACAGAACAATCAGCCCCAGCATTTT.